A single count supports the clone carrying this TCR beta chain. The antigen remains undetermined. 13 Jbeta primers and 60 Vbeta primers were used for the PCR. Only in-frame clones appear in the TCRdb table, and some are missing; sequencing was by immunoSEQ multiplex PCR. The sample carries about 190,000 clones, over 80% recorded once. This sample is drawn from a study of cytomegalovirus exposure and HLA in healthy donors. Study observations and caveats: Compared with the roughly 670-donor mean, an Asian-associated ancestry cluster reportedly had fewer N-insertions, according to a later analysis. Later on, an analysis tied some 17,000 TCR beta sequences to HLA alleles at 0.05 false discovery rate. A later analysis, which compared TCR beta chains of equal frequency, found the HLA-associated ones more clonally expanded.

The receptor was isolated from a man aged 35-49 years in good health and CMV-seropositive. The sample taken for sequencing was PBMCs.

CDR3 sequence: CASSYDRVLTDTQYF. The CDR3, as DNA: TGTGCCAGCAGCTATGATCGAGTGCTCACAGATACGCAGTATTTT. V usage is TRBV7-2 and J usage is TRBJ2-3; D ambiguous. The length of the CDR3 is 15 residues. The germline CDR1 and CDR2 sequences are SGHTA and FQGNSA. Trimming removed 4 bases at V and 2 bases at J, with 13 bases between.